Listed below are T cell receptor beta chains from one sample, sequenced in a study of blood T cell repertoires in COVID-19. Generated by immunoSEQ multiplex PCR, the TCRdb table keeps only in-frame clones and is missing some. The sample has about 200,000 clones; around four fifths are singletons. The specimen was peripheral blood. The receptors stem from a man in his sixties with COVID-19, enrolled during active disease. Each CDR3 is given with its conserved first and last residue. The D gene is left open where the match is weak. Expanded clones get a size class; other rows say once, few or many, or leave the size out.

>TRBV6-5|NA|TRBD1|TRBJ1-2
CASRTGGGYTF
TGTGCCAGCAGAACAGGGGGTGGCTACACCTTC
>TRBV19|NA|TRBD2|TRBJ2-1
CASSIERAGGPKDEQFF
TGTGCCAGTAGTATAGAGAGAGCGGGAGGGCCAAAAGATGAGCAGTTCTTC
>TRBV6-5|once|NA|TRBJ1-5
CASILGHLNQPQHF
TGTGCCAGCATACTGGGACACCTCAATCAGCCCCAGCATTTT
>TRBV19|NA|TRBD1|TRBJ1-5
CASSLGLDRGGRNQPQHF
TGTGCCAGTAGTTTGGGCCTGGACAGGGGCGGCCGCAATCAGCCCCAGCATTTT
>TRBV28|NA|NA|TRBJ1-1
CASREKGVLAFF
TGTGCCAGCAGGGAAAAGGGGGTTCTAGCTTTCTTT
>TRBV9|NA|TRBD1|TRBJ2-7
CASSVDGQGGYEQYF
TGTGCCAGCAGCGTAGATGGACAGGGAGGCTACGAGCAGTACTTC
>TRBV13|NA|TRBD1|TRBJ2-4
CASSSGQGENIQYF
TGTGCCAGCAGCTCGGGACAGGGTGAAAACATTCAGTACTTC
>TRBV7-2|NA|NA|TRBJ2-1
CASSLEGTRSYNEQFF
TGTGCCAGCAGCTTAGAGGGGACACGCTCCTACAATGAGCAGTTCTTC
>TRBV4-1|NA|NA|TRBJ1-2
CASSQGEGGAIRGYTF
TGCGCCAGCAGCCAAGGGGAAGGGGGGGCGATTAGGGGCTACACCTTC
>TRBV18|NA|NA|TRBJ2-1
CASSPRQTGEQFF
TGTGCCAGCTCACCACGCCAGACGGGTGAGCAGTTCTTC
>TRBV5-5|NA|TRBD2|TRBJ2-5
CASSFWGGETQYF
TGTGCCAGCAGCTTTTGGGGGGGAGAGACCCAGTACTTC
>TRBV5-4|NA|NA|TRBJ1-1
CASSSAGLTEAFF
TGTGCCAGCAGCTCGGCAGGGCTGACTGAAGCTTTCTTT
>TRBV6-5|NA|TRBD2|TRBJ2-1
CASTQGGTSVHEQFF
TGTGCCAGCACCCAAGGGGGGACTAGCGTCCATGAGCAGTTCTTC
>TRBV2|NA|TRBD1|TRBJ1-3
CASSLDRAKGNTIYF
TGTGCCAGCAGTTTGGACAGGGCCAAAGGAAACACCATATATTTT
>TRBV5-1|once|TRBD1|TRBJ2-5
CASSLDRTETQYF
TGCGCCAGCAGTTTGGACAGGACGGAGACCCAGTACTTC
>TRBV5-4|NA|TRBD1|TRBJ2-7
CASSRDSYEQYF
TGTGCCAGCAGCCGGGACAGCTACGAGCAGTACTTC
>TRBV5-4|NA|NA|TRBJ2-7
CASSLERGSGSSYEQYF
TGTGCCAGCAGCTTGGAGAGAGGGTCTGGGTCCTCCTACGAGCAGTACTTC
>TRBV9|NA|NA|TRBJ2-7
CASSVSTGAPYEQYF
TGTGCCAGCAGCGTAAGTACAGGAGCGCCCTACGAGCAGTACTTC
>TRBV6-5|once|NA|TRBJ1-3
CASRQGLSSGNTIYF
TGTGCCAGCAGACAAGGACTTTCCTCTGGAAACACCATATATTTT
>TRBV2|NA|TRBD2|TRBJ2-1
CASSEMIPSGTYNEQFF
TGTGCCAGCAGTGAAATGATCCCTAGCGGGACTTACAATGAGCAGTTCTTC
>TRBV3-1/TRBV3-2|NA|NA|TRBJ1-1
CASSTTDPVRAFF
TGTGCCAGCAGCACGACAGATCCAGTACGAGCTTTCTTT
>TRBV4-3|NA|TRBD1|TRBJ1-5
CASSQGIGNRGESNQPQHF
TGCGCCAGCAGCCAAGGGATCGGGAACAGGGGGGAGTCGAATCAGCCCCAGCATTTT
>TRBV3-1/TRBV3-2|NA|NA|TRBJ1-3
CASSPGPGGHSGNTIYF
TGTGCCAGCAGCCCCGGTCCCGGGGGGCACTCTGGAAACACCATATATTTT
>TRBV19|NA|TRBD2|TRBJ2-3
CASRTQGAGVNTQYF
TGTGCCAGTCGAACGCAGGGCGCGGGGGTAAATACGCAGTATTTT
>TRBV19|NA|TRBD2|TRBJ2-1
CASSIDAGGPTEQFF
TGTGCCAGTAGTATAGATGCGGGAGGGCCCACTGAGCAGTTCTTC